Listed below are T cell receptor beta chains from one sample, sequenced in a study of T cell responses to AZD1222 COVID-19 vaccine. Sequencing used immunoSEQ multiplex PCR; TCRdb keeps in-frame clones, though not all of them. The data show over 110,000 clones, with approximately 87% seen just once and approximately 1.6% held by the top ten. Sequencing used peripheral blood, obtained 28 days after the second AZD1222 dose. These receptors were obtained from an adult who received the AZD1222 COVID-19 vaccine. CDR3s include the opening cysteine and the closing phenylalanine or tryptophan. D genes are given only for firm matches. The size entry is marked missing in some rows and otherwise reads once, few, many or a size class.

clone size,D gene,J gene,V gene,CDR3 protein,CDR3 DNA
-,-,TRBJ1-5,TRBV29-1,CSVADDSNQPQHF,TGCAGCGTTGCCGACGATAGCAATCAGCCCCAGCATTTT
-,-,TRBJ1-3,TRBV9,CASSVGLNGNTIYF,TGTGCCAGCAGCGTAGGACTGAATGGAAACACCATATATTTT
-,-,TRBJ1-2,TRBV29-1,CSVEGQNYGYTF,TGCAGCGTTGAAGGGCAGAACTATGGCTACACCTTC
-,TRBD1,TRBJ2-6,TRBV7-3,CASSPWGTDFSGANVLTF,TGTGCCAGCAGCCCTTGGGGGACAGATTTCTCTGGGGCCAACGTCCTGACTTTC
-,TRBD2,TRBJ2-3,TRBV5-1,CASSLRAGIDTQYF,TGCGCCAGCAGCTTGCGAGCGGGGATAGATACGCAGTATTTT
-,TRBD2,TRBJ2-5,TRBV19,CASSPGLAGGQETQYF,TGTGCCAGTAGTCCGGGACTAGCGGGGGGGCAAGAGACCCAGTACTTC
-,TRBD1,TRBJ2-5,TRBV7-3,CASSLGDRVQETQYF,TGTGCCAGCAGCTTAGGGGACAGGGTACAGGAGACCCAGTACTTC
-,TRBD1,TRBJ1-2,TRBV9,CASSPQTGQVFGYTF,TGTGCCAGCAGCCCCCAGACGGGACAGGTCTTCGGCTACACCTTC
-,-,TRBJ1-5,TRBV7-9,CASSLDGNNQPQHF,TGTGCCAGCAGCCTGGACGGGAACAATCAGCCCCAGCATTTT
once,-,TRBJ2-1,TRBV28,CASSSRPPGPPFF,TGTGCCAGCAGTTCCCGGCCCCCCGGCCCCCCGTTCTTC
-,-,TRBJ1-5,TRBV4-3,CASSQEWASVSNQPQHF,TGCGCCAGCAGCCAAGAGTGGGCCAGCGTCAGCAATCAGCCCCAGCATTTT
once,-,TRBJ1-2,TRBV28,CASSLTGSRGYTF,TGTGCCAGCAGTTTAACCGGGTCGAGAGGCTACACCTTC
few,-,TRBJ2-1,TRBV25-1,CASSYAGKQFF,TGTGCCAGCAGTTATGCAGGTAAACAGTTCTTC
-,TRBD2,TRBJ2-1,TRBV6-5,CASSSGGAYNEQFF,TGTGCCAGCAGTAGCGGGGGGGCCTACAATGAGCAGTTCTTC
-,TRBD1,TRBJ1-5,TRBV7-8,CASSARDRGQPQHF,TGTGCCAGCAGCGCCCGGGACAGGGGTCAGCCCCAGCATTTT
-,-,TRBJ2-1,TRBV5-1,CASSYSGTAQFF,TGCGCCAGCAGCTACTCCGGGACGGCCCAGTTCTTC
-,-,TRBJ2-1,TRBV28,CASSLLSSGTLYNEQFF,TGTGCCAGCAGTTTACTTTCCTCCGGGACACTGTACAATGAGCAGTTCTTC
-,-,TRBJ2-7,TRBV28,CASSRGNEQYF,TGTGCCAGCAGTAGGGGTAACGAGCAGTACTTC
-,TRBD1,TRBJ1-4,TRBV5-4,CASSFDRGLNEKLFF,TGTGCCAGCAGCTTCGACAGGGGGCTTAATGAAAAACTGTTTTTT
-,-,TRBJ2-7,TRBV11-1,CASSLVVSYEQYF,TGTGCCAGCAGCTTAGTGGTTTCCTACGAGCAGTACTTC
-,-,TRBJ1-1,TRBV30,CAWSVTTNAEAFF,TGTGCCTGGAGTGTTACGACGAACGCTGAAGCTTTCTTT
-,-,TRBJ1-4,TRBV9,CASSVVAGTNEKLFF,TGTGCCAGCAGCGTAGTCGCAGGGACTAATGAAAAACTGTTTTTT
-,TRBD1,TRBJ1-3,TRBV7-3,CASSLMGDSPSGNTIYF,TGTGCCAGCAGCTTAATGGGGGACAGCCCCTCTGGAAACACCATATATTTT
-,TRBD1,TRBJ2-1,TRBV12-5,CASGLTGQGNNEQFF,TGTGCTAGTGGTTTGACGGGACAGGGAAACAATGAGCAGTTCTTC
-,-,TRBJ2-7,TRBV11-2,CASRKGSYEQYF,TGTGCCAGCAGGAAGGGGTCCTACGAGCAGTACTTC
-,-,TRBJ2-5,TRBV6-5,CASRKPQETQYF,TGTGCCAGCAGAAAACCACAAGAGACCCAGTACTTC
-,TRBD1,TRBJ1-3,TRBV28,CASSYRDRVGNTIYF,TGTGCCAGCAGTTATCGGGACAGGGTTGGAAACACCATATATTTT
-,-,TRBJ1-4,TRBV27,CASSLWGRRARGDSEKLFF,TGTGCCAGCAGTTTATGGGGTCGTAGGGCCCGGGGGGATAGTGAAAAACTGTTTTTT
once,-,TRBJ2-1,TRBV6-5,CASSLTAHSYNEQFF,TGTGCCAGCAGCCTGACCGCTCACTCCTACAATGAGCAGTTCTTC
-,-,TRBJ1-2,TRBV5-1,CASSSPDRTAADYGYTF,TGCGCCAGCAGTTCCCCGGACAGAACGGCCGCCGACTATGGCTACACCTTC
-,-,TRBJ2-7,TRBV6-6,CASKSRDFIRNYEQYF,TGTGCCAGCAAGAGCAGGGACTTTATCCGAAACTACGAGCAGTACTTC
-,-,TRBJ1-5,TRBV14,CASRLHVAPAVYNQPQHF,TGTGCCAGCAGGTTGCACGTGGCGCCCGCGGTCTACAATCAGCCCCAGCATTTT
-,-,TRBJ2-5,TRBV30,CAWSPPTETQYF,TGTGCCTGGAGCCCCCCGACGGAGACCCAGTACTTC
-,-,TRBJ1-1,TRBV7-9,CASSFDAAGAEAFF,TGTGCCAGCAGCTTCGACGCGGCGGGGGCTGAAGCTTTCTTT
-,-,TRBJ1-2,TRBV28,CASRPGPGTYTF,TGTGCCAGCAGGCCCGGACCGGGGACGTACACCTTC
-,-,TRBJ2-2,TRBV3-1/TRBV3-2,CASRRQTNTGELFF,TGTGCCAGCAGGCGACAGACGAACACCGGGGAGCTGTTTTTT
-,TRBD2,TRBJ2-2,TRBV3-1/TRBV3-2,CASSRGVAGDTGELFF,TGTGCCAGCAGCCGCGGGGTAGCGGGAGACACCGGGGAGCTGTTTTTT
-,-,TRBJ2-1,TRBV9,CASSVQGLSYNEQFF,TGTGCCAGCAGCGTTCAGGGCCTGTCCTACAATGAGCAGTTCTTC
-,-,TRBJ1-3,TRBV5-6,CASSNGVGNTIYF,TGTGCCAGCAGCAATGGGGTCGGAAACACCATATATTTT
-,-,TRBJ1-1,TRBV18,CASSPPSLSQPGAFF,TGTGCCAGCTCACCCCCCTCCCTCTCCCAACCAGGGGCTTTCTTT
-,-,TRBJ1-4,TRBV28,CASSPTGGSNLGKLFF,TGTGCCAGCAGTCCAACGGGGGGCTCTAATTTAGGAAAACTGTTTTTT
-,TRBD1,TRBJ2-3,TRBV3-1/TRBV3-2,CASSQETGVRDTQYF,TGTGCCAGCAGCCAAGAGACAGGGGTGCGGGATACGCAGTATTTT